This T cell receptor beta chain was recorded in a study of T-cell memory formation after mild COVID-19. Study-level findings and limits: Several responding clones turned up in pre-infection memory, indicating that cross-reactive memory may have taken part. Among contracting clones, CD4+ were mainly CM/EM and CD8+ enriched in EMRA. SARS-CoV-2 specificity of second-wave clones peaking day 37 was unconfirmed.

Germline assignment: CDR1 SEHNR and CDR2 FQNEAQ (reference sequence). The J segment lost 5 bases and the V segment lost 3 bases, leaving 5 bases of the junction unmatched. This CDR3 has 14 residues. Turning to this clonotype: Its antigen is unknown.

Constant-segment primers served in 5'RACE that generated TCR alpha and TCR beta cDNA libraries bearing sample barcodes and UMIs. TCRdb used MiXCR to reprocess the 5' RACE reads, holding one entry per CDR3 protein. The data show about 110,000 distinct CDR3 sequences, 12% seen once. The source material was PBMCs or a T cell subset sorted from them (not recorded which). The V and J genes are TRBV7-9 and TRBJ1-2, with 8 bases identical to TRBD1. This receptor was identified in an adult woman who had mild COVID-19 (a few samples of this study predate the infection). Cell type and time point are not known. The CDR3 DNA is TGTGCCAGCAGCTTGGACAGGGAGATGTATGGCTACACCTTC. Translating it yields CASSLDREMYGYTF.